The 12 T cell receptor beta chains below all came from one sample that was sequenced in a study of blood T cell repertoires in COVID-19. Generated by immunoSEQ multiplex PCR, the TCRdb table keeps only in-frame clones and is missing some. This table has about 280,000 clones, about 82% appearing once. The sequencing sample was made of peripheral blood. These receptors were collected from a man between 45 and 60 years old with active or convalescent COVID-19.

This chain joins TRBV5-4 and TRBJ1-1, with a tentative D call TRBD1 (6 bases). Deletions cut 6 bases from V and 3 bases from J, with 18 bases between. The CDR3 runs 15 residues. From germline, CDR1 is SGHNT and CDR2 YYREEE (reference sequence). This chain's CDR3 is CASTPGVWQDTEAFF. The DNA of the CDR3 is TGTGCCAGCACCCCAGGGGTATGGCAGGACACTGAAGCTTTCTTT.

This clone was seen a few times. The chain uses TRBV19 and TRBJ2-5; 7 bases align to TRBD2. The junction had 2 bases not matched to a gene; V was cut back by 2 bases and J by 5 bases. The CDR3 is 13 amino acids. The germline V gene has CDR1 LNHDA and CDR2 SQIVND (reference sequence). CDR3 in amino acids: CASSILSGETQYF. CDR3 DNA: TGTGCCAGTAGTATACTTAGCGGGGAGACCCAGTACTTC.

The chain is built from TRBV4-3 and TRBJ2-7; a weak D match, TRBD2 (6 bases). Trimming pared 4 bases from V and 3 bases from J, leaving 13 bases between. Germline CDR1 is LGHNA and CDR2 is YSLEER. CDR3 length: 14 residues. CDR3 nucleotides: TGCGCCAGCAGCCCCGGGACTGGGATCTACGAGCAGTACTTC. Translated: CASSPGTGIYEQYF.

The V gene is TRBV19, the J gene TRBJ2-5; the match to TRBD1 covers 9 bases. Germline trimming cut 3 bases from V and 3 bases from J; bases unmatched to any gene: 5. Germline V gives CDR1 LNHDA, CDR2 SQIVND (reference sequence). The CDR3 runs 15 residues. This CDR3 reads CASSIRTGEKETQYF. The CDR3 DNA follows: TGTGCCAGTAGTATCAGGACAGGGGAAAAAGAGACCCAGTACTTC.

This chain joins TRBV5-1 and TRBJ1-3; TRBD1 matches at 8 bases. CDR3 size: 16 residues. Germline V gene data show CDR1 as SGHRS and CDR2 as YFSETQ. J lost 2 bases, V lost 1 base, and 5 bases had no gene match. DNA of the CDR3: TGCGCCAGCAGCTTGTCGCAGGGGGCAACTGGAAACACCATATATTTT. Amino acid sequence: CASSLSQGATGNTIYF.

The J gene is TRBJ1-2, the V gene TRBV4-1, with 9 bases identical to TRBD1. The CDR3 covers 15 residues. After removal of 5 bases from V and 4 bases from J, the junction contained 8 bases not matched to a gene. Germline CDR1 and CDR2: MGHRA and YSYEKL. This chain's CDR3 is CASSAPDRGGYGYTF. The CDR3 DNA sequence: TGCGCCAGCAGCGCTCCGGACAGGGGAGGCTATGGCTACACCTTC.

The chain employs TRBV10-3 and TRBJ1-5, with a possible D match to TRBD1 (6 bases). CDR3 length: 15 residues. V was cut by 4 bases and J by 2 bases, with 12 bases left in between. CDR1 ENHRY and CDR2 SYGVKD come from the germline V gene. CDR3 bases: TGTGCCATCAGTGCGGAGGGGGGGGGCAATCAGCCCCAGCATTTT. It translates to CAISAEGGGNQPQHF.

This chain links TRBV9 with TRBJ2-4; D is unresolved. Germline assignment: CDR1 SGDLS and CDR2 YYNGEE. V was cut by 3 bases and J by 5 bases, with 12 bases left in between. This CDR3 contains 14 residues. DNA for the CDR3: TGTGCCAGCAGCGCTGGGTTGGGCGAAAACATTCAGTACTTC. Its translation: CASSAGLGENIQYF.

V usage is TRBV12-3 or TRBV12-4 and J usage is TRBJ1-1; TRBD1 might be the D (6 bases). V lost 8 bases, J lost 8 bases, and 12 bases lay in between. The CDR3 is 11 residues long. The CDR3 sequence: CASRDTYEAFF. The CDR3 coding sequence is TGTGCCAGCCGGGACACCTACGAAGCTTTCTTT.

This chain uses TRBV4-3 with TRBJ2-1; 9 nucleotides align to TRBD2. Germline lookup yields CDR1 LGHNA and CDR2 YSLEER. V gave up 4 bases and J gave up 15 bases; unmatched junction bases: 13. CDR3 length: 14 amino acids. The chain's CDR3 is CASSLQGGSGSLFF. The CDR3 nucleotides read TGCGCCAGCAGCCTGCAGGGCGGTAGCGGGAGTCTGTTCTTC.

CDR3 DNA sequence: TGTGCCAGCAGTCTAGAGGGGGGGCTCCTCACAGATACGCAGTATTTT. Translating gives CASSLEGGLLTDTQYF. This rearrangement joins TRBV11-2 to TRBJ2-3; maybe TRBD2 (7 bases). The CDR3 is 16 amino acids. The germline V gene encodes CDR1 SGHAT and CDR2 FQNNGV. The V gene lost 6 bases and the J gene lost 2 bases, with 18 bases spanning the gap.

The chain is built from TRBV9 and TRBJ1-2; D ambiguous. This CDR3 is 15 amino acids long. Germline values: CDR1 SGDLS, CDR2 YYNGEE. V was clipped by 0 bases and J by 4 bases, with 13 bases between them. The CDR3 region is CASSVDLSGSYGYTF. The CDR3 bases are TGTGCCAGCAGCGTAGACCTAAGCGGGAGCTATGGCTACACCTTC.